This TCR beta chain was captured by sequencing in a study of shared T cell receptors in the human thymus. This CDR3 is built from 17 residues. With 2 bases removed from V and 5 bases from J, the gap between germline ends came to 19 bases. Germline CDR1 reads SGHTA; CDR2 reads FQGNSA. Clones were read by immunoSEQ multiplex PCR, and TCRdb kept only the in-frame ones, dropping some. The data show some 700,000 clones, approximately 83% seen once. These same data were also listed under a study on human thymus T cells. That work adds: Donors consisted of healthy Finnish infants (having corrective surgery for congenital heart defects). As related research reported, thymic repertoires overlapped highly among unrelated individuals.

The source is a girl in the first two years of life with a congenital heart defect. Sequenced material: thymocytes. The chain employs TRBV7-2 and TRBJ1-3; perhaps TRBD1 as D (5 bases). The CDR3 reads CASSLIKGPKKRNTIYF. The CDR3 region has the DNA TGTGCCAGCAGCTTAATCAAGGGGCCTAAGAAGAGAAACACCATATATTTT.